This is a list of T cell receptor beta chains from one sample in a study of T-cell memory formation after mild COVID-19. MiXCR, applied by TCRdb to the 5' RACE reads, yields one record per CDR3 protein. The sample yields around 150,000 distinct CDR3 sequences, roughly 28% seen once. Sequencing was done on a sample of PBMCs or a T cell subset sorted from them (not recorded which). These receptor sequences come from an adult woman who had mild COVID-19 (a few samples of this study predate the infection). Cell type and time point are not known. Each CDR3 is given with its conserved first and last residue. The order of the fields is clone size, D gene, V gene, J gene, CDR3 DNA, CDR3 protein. D genes are given only for firm matches. Part of the rows lack a size; the others show once, few, many or a class for expanded clones.

clone_size: few
d_call: NA
v_call: TRBV3-1
j_call: TRBJ1-4
cdr3_nt: TGTGCCAGCAGCCAATTCACAGAACTTGAAAAACTGTTTTTT
cdr3_aa: CASSQFTELEKLFF

clone_size: NA
d_call: NA
v_call: TRBV27
j_call: TRBJ2-3
cdr3_nt: TGTGCCAGCAGTATCAGGACAGCCCGGGGAGATACGCAGTATTTT
cdr3_aa: CASSIRTARGDTQYF

clone_size: NA
d_call: NA
v_call: TRBV20-1
j_call: TRBJ1-1
cdr3_nt: TGCAGTGCTAGAGATGGCAGCTACACTGAAGCTTTCTTT
cdr3_aa: CSARDGSYTEAFF

clone_size: NA
d_call: NA
v_call: TRBV4-2
j_call: TRBJ2-4
cdr3_nt: TGTGCCAGCAGCCAAGATGGAACCGGGACACAAGACATTCAGTACTTC
cdr3_aa: CASSQDGTGTQDIQYF

clone_size: many
d_call: TRBD1
v_call: TRBV20-1
j_call: TRBJ2-1
cdr3_nt: TGCAGTGCTCCGACAGGGGGTAGGGATGAGCAGTTCTTC
cdr3_aa: CSAPTGGRDEQFF

clone_size: NA
d_call: TRBD1
v_call: TRBV30
j_call: TRBJ2-7
cdr3_nt: TGTGCCTGGAGTGCCCGGGACAGTCGGGGATACTTC
cdr3_aa: CAWSARDSRGYF

clone_size: NA
d_call: NA
v_call: TRBV9
j_call: TRBJ1-6
cdr3_nt: TGTGCCAGCAGCCCTCGGCCGGCTTTGGGAAATTCACCCCTCCACTTT
cdr3_aa: CASSPRPALGNSPLHF

clone_size: NA
d_call: NA
v_call: TRBV7-9
j_call: TRBJ2-7
cdr3_nt: TGTGCCAGCAGCTTCGCGAGTAGCTCCTACGAGCAGTACTTC
cdr3_aa: CASSFASSSYEQYF

clone_size: NA
d_call: NA
v_call: TRBV20-1
j_call: TRBJ1-1
cdr3_nt: TGCAGTGCTAGAGCTGGCGGGTTACCCCCGAAGACTGAAGCTTTCTTT
cdr3_aa: CSARAGGLPPKTEAFF

clone_size: NA
d_call: NA
v_call: TRBV18
j_call: TRBJ1-1
cdr3_nt: TGTGCCAGCTCAGAAGAGGGTGCGGGAACTGAAGCTTTCTTT
cdr3_aa: CASSEEGAGTEAFF

clone_size: few
d_call: NA
v_call: TRBV5-1
j_call: TRBJ2-7
cdr3_nt: TGCGCCAGCAGATTCGAGGGGACCCTCGAGCAGTACTTC
cdr3_aa: CASRFEGTLEQYF

clone_size: NA
d_call: NA
v_call: TRBV7-2
j_call: TRBJ2-4
cdr3_nt: TGTGCCAGCAGCCGGGACTCCCAAAGAGGAAACATTCAGTACTTC
cdr3_aa: CASSRDSQRGNIQYF

clone_size: few
d_call: NA
v_call: TRBV29-1
j_call: TRBJ2-2
cdr3_nt: TGCAGCGCATCCTTCACCGGGGAGCTGTTTTTT
cdr3_aa: CSASFTGELFF

clone_size: NA
d_call: NA
v_call: TRBV10-3
j_call: TRBJ2-5
cdr3_nt: TGTGCCATTTGGTCGGGACACCTATCATGGTACTTC
cdr3_aa: CAIWSGHLSWYF

clone_size: NA
d_call: TRBD2
v_call: TRBV29-1
j_call: TRBJ2-1
cdr3_nt: TGCAGCGCCAGGAGCGGGGGCTCCTACAATGAGCAGTTCTTC
cdr3_aa: CSARSGGSYNEQFF

clone_size: once
d_call: NA
v_call: TRBV20-1
j_call: TRBJ2-5
cdr3_nt: TGCAGTGCCAGACGGAGGGGGGAGACCCAGTACTTC
cdr3_aa: CSARRRGETQYF

clone_size: few
d_call: NA
v_call: TRBV4-2
j_call: TRBJ2-7
cdr3_nt: TGTGCCAGCAGCCGTCTGGAGGGGCCCTACGAGCAGTACTTC
cdr3_aa: CASSRLEGPYEQYF

clone_size: NA
d_call: NA
v_call: TRBV29-1
j_call: TRBJ2-7
cdr3_nt: TGCAGCGTTCTCCTTGGGACGAACCCCTACGAGCAGTACTTC
cdr3_aa: CSVLLGTNPYEQYF

clone_size: once
d_call: TRBD1
v_call: TRBV2
j_call: TRBJ2-1
cdr3_nt: TGTGCCAGCAGTTCGGGACAGGGGTTATACAATGAGCAGTTCTTC
cdr3_aa: CASSSGQGLYNEQFF

clone_size: NA
d_call: TRBD1
v_call: TRBV20-1
j_call: TRBJ1-6
cdr3_nt: TGCAGTATCAGGGGGGATAATTCACCCCTCCACTTT
cdr3_aa: CSIRGDNSPLHF

clone_size: few
d_call: TRBD2
v_call: TRBV20-1
j_call: TRBJ2-1
cdr3_nt: TGCAGTGCTAGCTCGCCGGGGGGAAATGAGCAGTTCTTC
cdr3_aa: CSASSPGGNEQFF

clone_size: few
d_call: NA
v_call: TRBV12-3/TRBV12-4
j_call: TRBJ1-5
cdr3_nt: TGTGCCAGCAGTCCAAGGCAGGGGTCGGGCAATCAGCCCCAGCATTTT
cdr3_aa: CASSPRQGSGNQPQHF

clone_size: NA
d_call: TRBD1
v_call: TRBV6-1
j_call: TRBJ1-2
cdr3_nt: TGTGCCAGCAACCCAGGGGGAGTGTTCAGGGGCTACACCTTC
cdr3_aa: CASNPGGVFRGYTF

clone_size: few
d_call: TRBD1
v_call: TRBV3-1
j_call: TRBJ1-1
cdr3_nt: TGTGCCAGCACCTCCGGGACAGGGGACACTGAAGCTTTCTTT
cdr3_aa: CASTSGTGDTEAFF

clone_size: NA
d_call: TRBD1
v_call: TRBV6-6
j_call: TRBJ2-6
cdr3_nt: TGTGCCAGCAGTTACTCGAACAGGGGAATTCCCCCTTTATCTGGGGCCAACGTCCTGACTTTC
cdr3_aa: CASSYSNRGIPPLSGANVLTF

clone_size: NA
d_call: TRBD1
v_call: TRBV6-5
j_call: TRBJ1-1
cdr3_nt: TGTGCCAGCAGTCCGGCGACAGGGAGGACGACTGAAGCTTTCTTT
cdr3_aa: CASSPATGRTTEAFF

clone_size: NA
d_call: NA
v_call: TRBV5-1
j_call: TRBJ1-1
cdr3_nt: TGCGCCAGCAGGGGCGGGACCAACACTGAAGCTTTCTTT
cdr3_aa: CASRGGTNTEAFF

clone_size: NA
d_call: NA
v_call: TRBV7-2
j_call: TRBJ1-1
cdr3_nt: TGTGCCAGCAGCCCCAGGATTAACACTGAAGCTTTCTTT
cdr3_aa: CASSPRINTEAFF

clone_size: NA
d_call: TRBD2
v_call: TRBV10-2
j_call: TRBJ2-1
cdr3_nt: TGCGCCAGCGGAACTAGCGGGGCCAACAATGAGCAGTTCTTC
cdr3_aa: CASGTSGANNEQFF

clone_size: few
d_call: TRBD1
v_call: TRBV5-1
j_call: TRBJ1-3
cdr3_nt: TGCGCCAGCAGCTCAGGCCCGGGACAGGGGATAAACACCATATATTTT
cdr3_aa: CASSSGPGQGINTIYF

clone_size: NA
d_call: TRBD2
v_call: TRBV10-2
j_call: TRBJ2-1
cdr3_nt: TGCGCCAGCAGTGAGGCCCTTGGACTAGCGGTAGGGAATGAGCAGTTCTTC
cdr3_aa: CASSEALGLAVGNEQFF

clone_size: few
d_call: NA
v_call: TRBV9
j_call: TRBJ2-7
cdr3_nt: TGTGCCAGCAGCGTAGGCCAGGAGGTCTACGAGCAGTACTTC
cdr3_aa: CASSVGQEVYEQYF

clone_size: NA
d_call: NA
v_call: TRBV7-9
j_call: TRBJ2-2
cdr3_nt: TGTGCCAGCAACCCCTGGAGGGGGCAGACCGGGGAGCTGTTTTTT
cdr3_aa: CASNPWRGQTGELFF

clone_size: NA
d_call: NA
v_call: TRBV24-1
j_call: TRBJ2-3
cdr3_nt: TGTGCCACCAGTGATTTTAGGCAACGCACAGATACGCAGTATTTT
cdr3_aa: CATSDFRQRTDTQYF

clone_size: many
d_call: TRBD2
v_call: TRBV6-5
j_call: TRBJ2-7
cdr3_nt: TGTGCCAGCAGTGCCTTCTTTGGCGGGGGTAGCTCCTACGAGCAGTACTTC
cdr3_aa: CASSAFFGGGSSYEQYF

clone_size: NA
d_call: TRBD1
v_call: TRBV5-5
j_call: TRBJ2-7
cdr3_nt: TGTGCCAGCAGCTTGGAGACAGGGACCTACGAGCAGTACTTC
cdr3_aa: CASSLETGTYEQYF

clone_size: NA
d_call: NA
v_call: TRBV12-3/TRBV12-4
j_call: TRBJ2-6
cdr3_nt: TGTGCCAGCAGTTTAGCCCCAGGGGCTGGGGCCAACGTCCTGACTTTC
cdr3_aa: CASSLAPGAGANVLTF

clone_size: NA
d_call: TRBD1
v_call: TRBV2
j_call: TRBJ2-7
cdr3_nt: TGTGCCAGCAGTGGGACAGGGGCTGAATACTACGAGCAGTACTTC
cdr3_aa: CASSGTGAEYYEQYF

clone_size: few
d_call: NA
v_call: TRBV9
j_call: TRBJ2-7
cdr3_nt: TGTGCCAGCAGCGCGAGCTCCGAGGCCCCACTCTACGAGCAGTACTTC
cdr3_aa: CASSASSEAPLYEQYF

clone_size: NA
d_call: NA
v_call: TRBV5-1
j_call: TRBJ2-2
cdr3_nt: TGCGCCAGCAGCTGGACCCAGGGGACCGGGACCGGGGAGCTGTTTTTT
cdr3_aa: CASSWTQGTGTGELFF

clone_size: NA
d_call: NA
v_call: TRBV20-1
j_call: TRBJ2-3
cdr3_nt: TGCAGTGCTAGAGTGCGGGCACGCACAGATACGCAGTATTTT
cdr3_aa: CSARVRARTDTQYF

clone_size: NA
d_call: NA
v_call: TRBV7-9
j_call: TRBJ2-5
cdr3_nt: TGTGCCAGCAGAACCACCTCCGGGGGCCACCACTTC
cdr3_aa: CASRTTSGGHHF

clone_size: NA
d_call: NA
v_call: TRBV7-2
j_call: TRBJ2-3
cdr3_nt: TGTGCCAAGGCGGGTTCTAGCACAGATACGCAGTATTTT
cdr3_aa: CAKAGSSTDTQYF

clone_size: few
d_call: TRBD2
v_call: TRBV7-9
j_call: TRBJ2-3
cdr3_nt: TGTGCCAGCAGCTTCCCCCTAGCGGGAGGCCTCACAGATACGCAGTATTTT
cdr3_aa: CASSFPLAGGLTDTQYF

clone_size: NA
d_call: TRBD1
v_call: TRBV4-1
j_call: TRBJ1-5
cdr3_nt: TGCGCCAGCAGCCTAACTTTAGGAAAGGGGGCTGTTCAGCCCCAGCATTTT
cdr3_aa: CASSLTLGKGAVQPQHF

clone_size: NA
d_call: NA
v_call: TRBV6-1
j_call: TRBJ1-1
cdr3_nt: TGTGCCAGCAGTGTTATTGCGGACACTGAAGCTTTCTTT
cdr3_aa: CASSVIADTEAFF

clone_size: many
d_call: NA
v_call: TRBV7-9
j_call: TRBJ1-1
cdr3_nt: TGTGCCAGCAGCCTTGACATGAACACTGAAGCTTTCTTT
cdr3_aa: CASSLDMNTEAFF

clone_size: NA
d_call: NA
v_call: TRBV15
j_call: TRBJ2-7
cdr3_nt: TGTGCCACCAGCAGTGATCCGGGAACAAACTACGAGCAGTACTTC
cdr3_aa: CATSSDPGTNYEQYF

clone_size: NA
d_call: NA
v_call: TRBV10-3
j_call: TRBJ1-2
cdr3_nt: TGTGCCATCAGTGAGCAGGGCTATGGCTACACCTTC
cdr3_aa: CAISEQGYGYTF

clone_size: NA
d_call: NA
v_call: TRBV7-2
j_call: TRBJ2-6
cdr3_nt: TGTGCCAGCAGCTTAGGGAACTCTGGGGCCAACGTCCTGACTTTC
cdr3_aa: CASSLGNSGANVLTF

clone_size: few
d_call: TRBD1
v_call: TRBV4-2
j_call: TRBJ2-3
cdr3_nt: TGTGCCAGCAGCCGGACAGGGGGCCACGGCACAGATACGCAGTATTTT
cdr3_aa: CASSRTGGHGTDTQYF

clone_size: few
d_call: NA
v_call: TRBV7-9
j_call: TRBJ2-2
cdr3_nt: TGTGCCAGCAGCTTAACCGGGGTCACCGGGGAGCTGTTTTTT
cdr3_aa: CASSLTGVTGELFF

clone_size: few
d_call: NA
v_call: TRBV20-1
j_call: TRBJ2-7
cdr3_nt: TGCAGTGCTAGCGGGGGGCATATCGGATACGAGCAGTACTTC
cdr3_aa: CSASGGHIGYEQYF

clone_size: NA
d_call: NA
v_call: TRBV10-3
j_call: TRBJ2-5
cdr3_nt: TGTGCCATCAGTGGTGACAACCAAGAGACCCAGTACTTC
cdr3_aa: CAISGDNQETQYF

clone_size: few
d_call: NA
v_call: TRBV18
j_call: TRBJ2-7
cdr3_nt: TGTGCCAGCTCACCCGGAGGCCGCTCCTACGAGCAGTACTTC
cdr3_aa: CASSPGGRSYEQYF

clone_size: many
d_call: NA
v_call: TRBV7-8
j_call: TRBJ2-3
cdr3_nt: TGTGCCAGCAGCTTACTGACAGATACGCAGTATTTT
cdr3_aa: CASSLLTDTQYF

clone_size: few
d_call: NA
v_call: TRBV19
j_call: TRBJ1-1
cdr3_nt: TGTGCCAGTAGTGCCCCAATGGGGTCCGTGACTGAAGCTTTCTTT
cdr3_aa: CASSAPMGSVTEAFF

clone_size: NA
d_call: NA
v_call: TRBV7-8
j_call: TRBJ2-2
cdr3_nt: TGTGCCAGCAGCTTAGCGGCCGGGGAGCTGTTTTTT
cdr3_aa: CASSLAAGELFF